The 23 T cell receptor beta chains below all came from one sample that was sequenced in a study of T cell responses to AZD1222 COVID-19 vaccine. Method: immunoSEQ multiplex PCR; TCRdb's copy keeps in-frame clones and lacks some. This table has about 120,000 clones, roughly 90% appearing once. The source was peripheral blood, collected on day 0 of AZD1222 vaccination. The receptors here all came from an adult in good health.

The V call is TRBV19, the J call TRBJ2-7; 10 bases agree with TRBD2. The CDR3 is made up of 14 amino acids. The germline V gene encodes CDR1 LNHDA and CDR2 SQIVND (reference sequence). J lost 3 bases, V lost 6 bases, and 5 bases had no gene match. CDR3 sequence: CASRTASGGYEQYF. CDR3 nucleotides: TGTGCCAGTAGGACTGCTAGCGGGGGCTACGAGCAGTACTTC.

V usage is TRBV19 and J usage is TRBJ2-5; 12 nucleotides agree with TRBD2. V dropped 6 bases and J dropped 4; count of bases not matched to a gene: 6. The CDR3 spans 15 residues. Germline CDR1 and CDR2: LNHDA and SQIVND (reference sequence). The CDR3: CASSPLAGGRETQYF. As DNA, the CDR3 is TGTGCCAGTAGCCCACTAGCGGGGGGTCGAGAGACCCAGTACTTC.

The V gene is TRBV9, the J gene TRBJ1-3; D gene unclear. CDR1 is SGDLS, CDR2 YYNGEE, per germline. V shed 7 bases and J shed 0 bases, with 2 bases lying between them. This CDR3 is built from 11 residues. CDR3 region: CASRSGNTIYF. For the CDR3, the DNA is TGTGCCAGCCGCTCTGGAAACACCATATATTTT.

The table lists this clone with a count of one. The chain links TRBV24-1 to TRBJ2-7, with 8 bases that match TRBD2. In germline, CDR1 is KGHDR, CDR2 SFDVKD. J gave up 6 bases and V 2 bases, and 5 bases lay outside the gene matches. The CDR3 is made up of 14 amino acids. The CDR3 bases are TGTGCCACCAGTGATTCGGGACGGGGGGGCGAGCAGTACTTC. It translates to CATSDSGRGGEQYF.

This clone was detected once. The chain links TRBV19 to TRBJ2-1; D gene uncertain. CDR1 is LNHDA, CDR2 SQIVND, per germline (reference sequence). The CDR3 spans 15 residues. V gave up 5 bases and J gave up 6 bases, with 17 bases separating them. CDR3 coding DNA: TGTGCCAGTAGTGTACCCGGATTCCGACGCAATGAGCAGTTCTTC. Translating it yields CASSVPGFRRNEQFF.

The chain uses TRBV5-4 and TRBJ1-2; TRBD1 might be the D (5 bases). Germline V gene data show CDR1 as SGHNT and CDR2 as YYREEE (reference sequence). With 2 bases removed from V and 3 bases from J, the gap between germline ends came to 11 bases. The length of the CDR3 is 14 residues. This CDR3 is CASSFKGRDYGYTF. The CDR3 nucleotides read TGTGCCAGCAGCTTCAAGGGACGGGACTATGGCTACACCTTC.

The J gene is TRBJ1-2, the V gene TRBV19; TRBD1 aligns across 7 bases. With 5 bases clipped from V and 4 bases from J, the junction kept 7 bases outside the gene matches. There are 14 residues in the CDR3. Germline V lookup: CDR1 LNHDA, CDR2 SQIVND (reference sequence). The CDR3 here is CASSSRTGLYGYTF. As DNA, the CDR3 is TGTGCCAGTAGTTCTCGGACAGGACTCTATGGCTACACCTTC.

The chain uses TRBV19 and TRBJ1-3, with D tentatively TRBD1 (6 bases). This CDR3 has 17 residues. CDR1 is LNHDA and CDR2 is SQIVND in the germline V gene (reference sequence). Trimming took off 5 bases at V and 0 bases at J, with 17 bases between the two ends. For the CDR3, the DNA is TGTGCCAGTAGTCACGGACAGACCCCTCTCTCTGGAAACACCATATATTTT. Its translation is CASSHGQTPLSGNTIYF.

The rearrangement joins TRBV19 to TRBJ1-5; D uncertain. V gave up 4 bases and J gave up 0 bases, with 13 bases separating them. The CDR3 runs to 16 residues. The V gene's germline CDR1 is LNHDA and CDR2 SQIVND (reference sequence). The CDR3 bases are TGTGCCAGTAGTACTCAGGTCTTAGATAGCAATCAGCCCCAGCATTTT. Translating gives CASSTQVLDSNQPQHF.

J is TRBJ2-5 and V is TRBV19; D may correspond to TRBD1 or TRBD2 (6 bases each). There are 14 residues in the CDR3. CDR1 and CDR2 from the germline V gene are LNHDA and SQIVND (reference sequence). Trimming cost V 1 base and J 6 bases, with 12 bases left between them. The CDR3 protein is CASSIGGTKQTQYF. In DNA form, the CDR3 reads TGTGCCAGTAGTATAGGCGGGACAAAACAGACCCAGTACTTC.

The genes are TRBV27 and TRBJ1-2; TRBD1 matches 8 bases. Losses at the gene ends were 5 bases for V and 5 bases for J; bases not matched to a gene: 7. From germline, CDR1 is MNHEY and CDR2 SMNVEV (reference sequence). The CDR3 has 14 amino acids. The CDR3 is CASSPVDRVYGYTF. In DNA form, the CDR3 reads TGTGCCAGCAGTCCGGTGGACAGGGTATATGGCTACACCTTC.

The genes are TRBV19 and TRBJ2-1; TRBD2 matches 14 bases. The CDR3 runs 18 residues. Germline V gene lookup returns CDR1 LNHDA and CDR2 SQIVND (reference sequence). V was pared by 5 bases and J by 2 bases, with 8 bases of the junction left unmatched. The CDR3 nucleotides read TGTGCCAGTAGTCCGACCGGACTAGCGGGGGGCCCCTACAATGAGCAGTTCTTC. This encodes CASSPTGLAGGPYNEQFF.

The chain couples TRBV15 to TRBJ1-5; 9 bases agree with TRBD1. V lost 4 bases to trimming and J lost 12 bases; unmatched junction nucleotides: 13. In germline, CDR1 is LNHNV, CDR2 YYDKDF (reference sequence). The CDR3 sequence is 15 residues long. CDR3 residues: CATSNRDRVLPLQHF. DNA for the CDR3: TGTGCCACCAGCAACCGGGACAGGGTCCTGCCGCTCCAGCATTTT.

The J gene is TRBJ2-7, the V gene TRBV27; 9 bases align to TRBD1. Germline V gene lookup returns CDR1 MNHEY and CDR2 SMNVEV (reference sequence). V lost 6 bases, J lost 2 bases, and 5 bases stayed unmatched. The CDR3 loop spans 14 amino acids. As DNA, the CDR3 is TGTGCCAGCAGCGGCACAGGGGGCCCCTACGAGCAGTACTTC. It is translated as CASSGTGGPYEQYF.

For this clone: One end of the junction fails to match germline, which may point to a read error. J is TRBJ2-2 and V is TRBV7-7, with 10 bases lining up with TRBD2. Germline V lookup: CDR1 SSHAT, CDR2 FNYEAQ (reference sequence). This CDR3 has 18 amino acids. As DNA, the CDR3 is TGTGCTAGCAGCTTAGTCGTAGCGGGGGGAGCGAACACCGGGGAGCTGTTTTTT. Translated, it gives CASSLVVAGGANTGELFF.

The chain is built from TRBV5-1 and TRBJ2-7; no clear D gene. Germline V CDR1 and CDR2: SGHRS, YFSETQ. Trimming took 3 bases from V and 6 from J, leaving 16 bases between them. The CDR3 sequence is 14 residues long. Here the CDR3 reads CASSWGTMGTEQYF. The CDR3 DNA reads TGCGCCAGCAGCTGGGGAACTATGGGAACCGAGCAGTACTTC.

This chain joins TRBV11-2 and TRBJ2-3; 9 bases map to TRBD2. With V trimmed by 1 base and J by 7 bases, 6 bases remained unmatched. The V gene's germline CDR1 is SGHAT and CDR2 FQNNGV. The CDR3 totals 15 residues. In nucleotides, the CDR3 is TGTGCCAGCAGCTTAGGAAGGACTAGCGCCAATACGCAGTATTTT. Translating gives CASSLGRTSANTQYF.

This chain uses TRBV15 with TRBJ1-2; D ambiguous. Per the germline V gene, CDR1 is LNHNV and CDR2 is YYDKDF (reference sequence). V lost 0 bases to trimming and J lost 8 bases, with 10 bases between them. The CDR3 contains 13 residues. CDR3 bases: TGTGCCACCAGCAGAGATCTAAGGGAGGGCTACACCTTC. Its protein is CATSRDLREGYTF.

The chain combines TRBV21-1 with TRBJ1-2. TRBV21-1 is a documented pseudogene. There are 13 residues in the CDR3. CDR3 in amino acids: CASSMSGVGGYTF. The CDR3 DNA follows: TGTGCCAGCAGCATGTCTGGGGTGGGGGGCTACACCTTC.

The V gene is TRBV7-9, the J gene TRBJ2-1; D is unresolved. V was shortened by 0 bases and J by 0 bases, with 6 bases between the two germline ends. From germline, CDR1 is SEHNR and CDR2 FQNEAQ (reference sequence). The CDR3 spans 15 residues. The CDR3 DNA reads as TGTGCCAGCAGCTTAGCCCAGAGCTCCTACAATGAGCAGTTCTTC. Protein sequence: CASSLAQSSYNEQFF.

V gene TRBV6-2 or TRBV6-3 combines with J gene TRBJ1-6, with 7 bases that match TRBD1. Looked up from germline, CDR1 is MNHEY and CDR2 is SVGEGT. Trimming removed 4 bases from V and 6 bases from J; junction bases left unmatched: 6. There are 15 residues in the CDR3. The CDR3 sequence is CASSSRQGTNSPLHF. The CDR3 DNA is TGTGCCAGCAGTTCTCGACAGGGAACTAATTCACCCCTCCACTTT.

V and J are TRBV19 and TRBJ1-5; weak D call: TRBD1 (5 bases). Trimming removed 6 bases at V and 4 bases at J, with 19 bases between. The CDR3 contains 16 residues. From germline, CDR1 is LNHDA and CDR2 SQIVND (reference sequence). Here the CDR3 DNA reads TGTGCCAGTAGCCCCCCAGGGCAGAACGGGAATCAGCCCCAGCATTTT. Encoded protein: CASSPPGQNGNQPQHF.

J is TRBJ1-3 and V is TRBV10-2; D gene unclear. Germline CDR1 is WSHSY and CDR2 is SAAADI. The CDR3 length is 15 residues. Deletions cut 3 bases from V and 0 bases from J, with 9 bases between. CDR3 DNA sequence: TGCGCCAGCAGTGACCGGGCCATCTCTGGAAACACCATATATTTT. Residues: CASSDRAISGNTIYF.